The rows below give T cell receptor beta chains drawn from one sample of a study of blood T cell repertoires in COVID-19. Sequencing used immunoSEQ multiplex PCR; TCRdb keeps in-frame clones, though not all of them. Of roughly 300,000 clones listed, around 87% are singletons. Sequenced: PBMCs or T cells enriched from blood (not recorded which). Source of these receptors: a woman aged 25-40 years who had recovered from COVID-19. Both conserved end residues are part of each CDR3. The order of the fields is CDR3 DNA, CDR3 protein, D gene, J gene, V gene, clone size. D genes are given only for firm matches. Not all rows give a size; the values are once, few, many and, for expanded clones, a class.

CDR3 DNA: TGTGCCAGCAGTCGAACCGGGACAGGGTATAATTCACCCCTCCACTTT; CDR3 protein: CASSRTGTGYNSPLHF; D gene: TRBD1; J gene: TRBJ1-6; V gene: TRBV7-2; clone size: NA
CDR3 DNA: TGTGCCACTGACTCCCCAGGCAATCAGCCCCAGCATTTT; CDR3 protein: CATDSPGNQPQHF; D gene: NA; J gene: TRBJ1-5; V gene: TRBV28; clone size: NA
CDR3 DNA: TGTGCCAGCAGCTTCATTGGGGGCGCGGGGGAGGAAAAACTGTTTTTT; CDR3 protein: CASSFIGGAGEEKLFF; D gene: NA; J gene: TRBJ1-4; V gene: TRBV5-5; clone size: NA
CDR3 DNA: TGTGCCAGCCGGCCTCCAGGGACCTACGAGCAGTACTTC; CDR3 protein: CASRPPGTYEQYF; D gene: NA; J gene: TRBJ2-7; V gene: TRBV6-5; clone size: NA
CDR3 DNA: TGTGCCAGCAGCCAGGGCGGACAGGGAGGTCACACCATATATTTT; CDR3 protein: CASSQGGQGGHTIYF; D gene: TRBD1; J gene: TRBJ1-3; V gene: TRBV3-1/TRBV3-2; clone size: once
CDR3 DNA: TGTGCCAGCAGCCCCAGGGGTGGAGGCACCGGGGAGCTGTTTTTT; CDR3 protein: CASSPRGGGTGELFF; D gene: NA; J gene: TRBJ2-2; V gene: TRBV7-3; clone size: NA
CDR3 DNA: TGTGCCAGCTCACCGACTAACACTGAAGCTTTCTTT; CDR3 protein: CASSPTNTEAFF; D gene: NA; J gene: TRBJ1-1; V gene: TRBV18; clone size: NA
CDR3 DNA: TGTGCCAGCAGCTTGGCACAGCGGGATTCACCCCTCCACTTT; CDR3 protein: CASSLAQRDSPLHF; D gene: NA; J gene: TRBJ1-6; V gene: TRBV5-6; clone size: NA
CDR3 DNA: TGTGCCAGTAGTTCAAGAATGGCGAACACTGAAGCTTTCTTT; CDR3 protein: CASSSRMANTEAFF; D gene: NA; J gene: TRBJ1-1; V gene: TRBV19; clone size: NA
CDR3 DNA: TGTGCCAGCAGTCTCATGTGGGGGCTATCGGACAGGGGATTGAACACTGAAGCTTTCTTT; CDR3 protein: CASSLMWGLSDRGLNTEAFF; D gene: TRBD1; J gene: TRBJ1-1; V gene: TRBV28; clone size: once
CDR3 DNA: TGTGCCAGCAGCTTGGTCGGGACAGTTTTTGGCTACACCTTC; CDR3 protein: CASSLVGTVFGYTF; D gene: TRBD1; J gene: TRBJ1-2; V gene: TRBV5-4; clone size: NA
CDR3 DNA: TGTGCCAGCAGCTTAGGGGCGAACAGGGAAACAGATACGCAGTATTTT; CDR3 protein: CASSLGANRETDTQYF; D gene: NA; J gene: TRBJ2-3; V gene: TRBV11-3; clone size: NA
CDR3 DNA: TGTGCCAGCTCACCACCCGAATTAGGGGGCGAGGGCACTGAAGCTTTCTTT; CDR3 protein: CASSPPELGGEGTEAFF; D gene: TRBD1; J gene: TRBJ1-1; V gene: TRBV18; clone size: once
CDR3 DNA: TGTGCCAGCAGCCAGGACAGGCTAGAAAAACTGTTTTTT; CDR3 protein: CASSQDRLEKLFF; D gene: TRBD1; J gene: TRBJ1-4; V gene: TRBV14; clone size: NA
CDR3 DNA: TGTGCCAGCAGCTCTAGATTAGCGGGGAACTACGAGCAGTACTTC; CDR3 protein: CASSSRLAGNYEQYF; D gene: TRBD2; J gene: TRBJ2-7; V gene: TRBV7-2; clone size: NA
CDR3 DNA: TGCGCCAGCAGCCAAGGGGGACAGCGGACCTACGAGCAGTACTTC; CDR3 protein: CASSQGGQRTYEQYF; D gene: TRBD1; J gene: TRBJ2-7; V gene: TRBV4-3; clone size: once
CDR3 DNA: TGCGCCAGCAGCCGGGACTCCTACAATGAGCAGTTCTTC; CDR3 protein: CASSRDSYNEQFF; D gene: NA; J gene: TRBJ2-1; V gene: TRBV5-1; clone size: NA
CDR3 DNA: TGCGCCAGCAGCCAAGATAACAACAATGAGCAGTTCTTC; CDR3 protein: CASSQDNNNEQFF; D gene: NA; J gene: TRBJ2-1; V gene: TRBV4-3; clone size: NA
CDR3 DNA: TGTGCCAGCAGCTTCGGCGGGACTGGGGCCAACGTCCTGACTTTC; CDR3 protein: CASSFGGTGANVLTF; D gene: NA; J gene: TRBJ2-6; V gene: TRBV7-9; clone size: NA
CDR3 DNA: TGTGCCAGCAGCCCCCGGGAGGGCCTTAACTATGGCTACACCTTC; CDR3 protein: CASSPREGLNYGYTF; D gene: NA; J gene: TRBJ1-2; V gene: TRBV3-1/TRBV3-2; clone size: NA
CDR3 DNA: TGCGCCAGCAGCTTGGTGGCAATGAACTATGGCTACACCTTC; CDR3 protein: CASSLVAMNYGYTF; D gene: NA; J gene: TRBJ1-2; V gene: TRBV5-1; clone size: NA
CDR3 DNA: TGCGCCAGCAGCCAAGATGGGACAGGGGGTTCACCCCTCCACTTT; CDR3 protein: CASSQDGTGGSPLHF; D gene: TRBD1; J gene: TRBJ1-6; V gene: TRBV4-1; clone size: NA
CDR3 DNA: TGTGCCAGCTCGGTCGACTTGTCACCCCTCCACTTT; CDR3 protein: CASSVDLSPLHF; D gene: NA; J gene: TRBJ1-6; V gene: TRBV18; clone size: NA
CDR3 DNA: TGTGCCTCCCGGGGGACCCACACAGATACGCAGTATTTT; CDR3 protein: CASRGTHTDTQYF; D gene: NA; J gene: TRBJ2-3; V gene: TRBV11-1; clone size: NA
CDR3 DNA: TGTGCCAGCAGTTTATCCCCCCGGGGGGGGAATGCTTTCTTT; CDR3 protein: CASSLSPRGGNAFF; D gene: NA; J gene: TRBJ1-1; V gene: TRBV27; clone size: NA
CDR3 DNA: TGTGCCAGTAGTATAATCCTTCGGGGAGTCGGGGACACTGAAGCTTTCTTT; CDR3 protein: CASSIILRGVGDTEAFF; D gene: NA; J gene: TRBJ1-1; V gene: TRBV19; clone size: NA
CDR3 DNA: TGCGCCAGCAGCAACCGGGACAGGGGGAACAATGAGCAGTTCTTC; CDR3 protein: CASSNRDRGNNEQFF; D gene: TRBD1; J gene: TRBJ2-1; V gene: TRBV5-1; clone size: NA